This TCR beta chain was found in a study of somatic mutations in cytotoxic T cells in rheumatoid arthritis. Magnetic beads with positive selection isolated CD4+ and CD8+ fractions, whose purity was verified by flow cytometry. General study findings and limits: Only rheumatoid arthritis patients, not healthy controls, showed CD8+ clonality increasing with age. Rheumatoid arthritis patients and age-matched healthy controls showed no significant difference in CD8+ T-cell clonality.

The V gene end was trimmed by 0 bases and the J gene end by 7 bases; junction bases not matched to a gene: 4. CDR3 length equals 14 residues. The germline V gene encodes CDR1 GTSNPN and CDR2 SVGIG (reference sequence). This clone is a singleton in its sample. The antigen is unknown. Assay: immunoSEQ multiplex PCR; the TCRdb copy retains only in-frame clones and omits some. The table records roughly 30,000 clones, around 86% of them present only once. The specimen sequenced was CD8+ T cells sorted from blood. This chain joins TRBV30 and TRBJ2-1; 9 bases agree with TRBD2. This TCR was sampled from an adult with rheumatoid arthritis. In DNA, the CDR3 is TGTGCCTGGAGTGTCGGGGCGGGAGGGAATGAGCAGTTCTTC. Translating it yields CAWSVGAGGNEQFF.